This T cell receptor (beta chain) was profiled in a study of blood T cell repertoires in COVID-19. The assay was immunoSEQ multiplex PCR, and TCRdb's table has in-frame clones only and misses some. The top ten clones hold under 7% of a sample with fewer than 350,000 clones, around 90% of them seen once. The V gene's germline CDR1 is LGHDT and CDR2 YNNKEL (reference sequence). The CDR3 totals 14 residues. J lost 5 bases, V lost 5 bases, and 7 bases had no gene match. Individuals drawn from 20 to 30 US areas were about 18 to 90 years old. This clone occurred once. This TCR came from a middle-aged woman who had recovered from COVID-19. What was sequenced was PBMCs or T cells enriched from blood (not recorded which). The rearrangement links TRBV3-1 (or the pseudogene TRBV3-2) to TRBJ2-5; 8 positions match TRBD1. For the CDR3, the DNA is TGTGCCAGCAGCTCCAGGGGGCGGGGTGAGACCCAGTACTTC. Amino acids: CASSSRGRGETQYF.